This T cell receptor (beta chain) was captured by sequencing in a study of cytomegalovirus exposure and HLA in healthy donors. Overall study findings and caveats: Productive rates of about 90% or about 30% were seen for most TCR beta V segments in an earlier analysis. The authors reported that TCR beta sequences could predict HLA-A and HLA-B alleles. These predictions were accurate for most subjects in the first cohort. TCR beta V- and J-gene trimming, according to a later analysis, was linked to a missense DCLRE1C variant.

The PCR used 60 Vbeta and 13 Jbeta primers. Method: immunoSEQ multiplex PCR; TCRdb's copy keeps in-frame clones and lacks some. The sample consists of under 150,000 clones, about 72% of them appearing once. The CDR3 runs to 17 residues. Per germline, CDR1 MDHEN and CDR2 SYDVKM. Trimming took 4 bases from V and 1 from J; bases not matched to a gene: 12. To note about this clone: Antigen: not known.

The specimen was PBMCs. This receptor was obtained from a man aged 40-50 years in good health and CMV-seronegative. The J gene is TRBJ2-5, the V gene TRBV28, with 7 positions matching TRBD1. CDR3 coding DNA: TGTGCCAGCAGTTCACCTAACAGGGGACGGTTCCAAGAGACCCAGTACTTC. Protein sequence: CASSSPNRGRFQETQYF.